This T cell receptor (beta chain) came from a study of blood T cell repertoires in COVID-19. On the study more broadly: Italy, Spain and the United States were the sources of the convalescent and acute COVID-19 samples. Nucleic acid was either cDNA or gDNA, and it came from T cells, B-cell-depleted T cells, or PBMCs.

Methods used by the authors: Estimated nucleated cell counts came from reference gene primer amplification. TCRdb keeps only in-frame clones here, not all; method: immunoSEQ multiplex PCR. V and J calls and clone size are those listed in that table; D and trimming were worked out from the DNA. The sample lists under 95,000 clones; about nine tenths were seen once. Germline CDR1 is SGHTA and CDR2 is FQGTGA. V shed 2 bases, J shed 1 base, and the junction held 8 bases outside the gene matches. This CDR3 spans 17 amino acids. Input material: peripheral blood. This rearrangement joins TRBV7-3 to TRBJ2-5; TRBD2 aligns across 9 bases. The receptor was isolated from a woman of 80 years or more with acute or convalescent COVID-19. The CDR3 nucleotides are TGTGCCAGCAGCTTAGGGGTTAGCGGGGGATTCCAAGAGACCCAGTACTTC. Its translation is CASSLGVSGGFQETQYF.